This TCR beta chain is from a study of blood T cell repertoires in COVID-19 (dated by TCRdb to the early 2020s). Looking at the study overall: Collaborator samples came from the United States, Italy and Spain and covered acute and convalescent phases of COVID-19. Where available, HLA class I and class II types were obtained from metadata supplied by the sample provider rather than from assay-based typing. The repertoires were released in a freely available public database meant as a resource for research on the immune response to SARS-CoV-2. The sample metadata nearly always contained a de-identified subject ID, COVID-19 status, age in years and sex. Subjects who had been exposed to COVID-19, were actively infected with it, or had recovered from it provided the deeply sampled blood TCRbeta repertoires that made up the dataset. The material from the prospective study consisted of cDNA or gDNA derived from T cells, B-cell-depleted T cells, or PBMCs. The samples were drawn from two sources: the first 160 participants of the ongoing ImmuneRACE study, and 1,000 to 1,500 subjects contributed by 6 global collaborators.

There are 13 amino acids in the CDR3, from cysteine to phenylalanine inclusive. The CDR3 DNA has 39 bases and is translated from base 1. CDR1 and CDR2 are drawn from the germline V gene: ENHRY, SYGVKD. Trimming takes 9 bases off V and 2 bases off J; junction bases not matched to a gene: 5. The collaborating institutions used their own protocols to collect whole blood in K2EDTA tubes. For TCRbeta analysis, collaborators shipped samples as frozen whole blood, isolated PBMCs, or DNA extracted from either of those sample types. The immunoSEQ Assay, a bias-controlled multiplex PCR, was used to amplify TCRbeta CDR3 regions from genomic DNA. On the study's bioinformatics: Nucleated cell counts per sample were estimated from amplification of reference gene primers within the assay. To quantify the absolute abundance of each unique TCRbeta CDR3 rearrangement, sequence reads were collapsed and filtered. For each sample, productive Simpson clonality was calculated by taking the square root of Simpson's diversity index across productive rearrangements. In its TCRdb copy, this immuneACCESS table keeps in-frame sequences only and misses some clones. Where compared with another copy, unresolved V genes explain less than half of these, and the others have no known cause. V and J calls and clone size are copied from that table; D and trimming were computed from the DNA. The sample table holds some 200,000 clones, of which about three quarters were seen once. Clones ranked in the top ten supply around 7.3% of the sample.

Study-wide findings and limitations: How much clinical and demographic metadata was included differed by source and by participant, and the metadata was provided uncurated.

Remarks on this clone: The specificity of this receptor is unknown. Base qualities were left out, and no much larger clone turns up one base away.

The V and J segments used are TRBV10-3 and TRBJ1-1; TRBD1 lines up with 8 middle nucleotides. The origin of this receptor is a woman between 70 and 85 years old with acute or convalescent COVID-19. Sample: peripheral blood. The sequenced DNA is TGTGCCATTGGACAGGGATCCAACACTGAAGCTTTCTTT. Its translation is CAIGQGSNTEAFF.